The T cell receptor beta chain under discussion was sequenced for a study of T cell repertoires in cytomegalovirus infection. Findings of the study overall: The cumulative frequency of public TCR beta families identified carriers of CMV plus the relevant HLA.

The germline gives CDR1 ENHRY, CDR2 SYGVKD. J gave up 5 bases and V 3 bases, and 4 bases lay outside the gene matches. This CDR3 has 14 residues. To note about this clonotype: The antigen is unknown.

A single record per CDR3 protein comes from TCRdb applying MiXCR to the reads. The table lists approximately 470,000 distinct CDR3 sequences, more than 40% of them singletons. The sequence came from a human donor in good health (CMV status not recorded). Some clones in this sample may be carry-over from other donors' samples. This sequence joins TRBV10-3 and TRBJ2-7, with TRBD2 matching over 10 bases. Material: cultured PBMCs, obtained from culture after CMV antigen stimulation. CDR3 region: CAISDKREGHEQYF. CDR3 in DNA: TGTGCCATCAGTGATAAGCGGGAGGGCCACGAGCAGTACTTC.